The clone carrying this TCR delta chain was seen a handful of times. The junction departs from the called germline gene at one end, perhaps through a read error. TCRdb re-processed the RT-PCR reads using CATT. The table has over a thousand delta-chain clones, 4.5% to 6% seen once; the top ten hold around 45%. The length of the CDR3 is 20 residues. Germline-derived CDR1 and CDR2 are GEAIGNYY and EKD. The sample belongs to a study of gamma-delta T cells after stem cell transplantation. V and J are TRDV2 and TRDJ1; 7 nucleotides align to TRDD3. This sequence was found in a human donor. It is not recorded whose cells these are; they may come from a transplant donor. Source material: gamma-delta T cells. CDR3 residues: CACDTLRGGYWGTYTDTLIF. Here the CDR3 DNA reads TGTGCCTGTGACACCCTCCGAGGAGGGTATTGGGGGACTTACACCGATACACTCATCTTT.